What follows are 25 T cell receptor beta chains derived from one specimen sequenced in a study of T cell changes during pregnancy in multiple sclerosis. Using immunoSEQ multiplex PCR, the repertoire was profiled, and TCRdb retains in-frame clones only, with some absent. The repertoire includes tens of thousands of clones, 91% of them detected once, and roughly 0.5% sits in the top ten. The starting material was CD4+ T cells from peripheral blood mononuclear cells, obtained in the second trimester of pregnancy. The origin of the receptors is a female donor in good health, enrolled as a control in a pregnancy study.

This chain connects TRBV18 to TRBJ1-1, with 10 bases fitting TRBD1. CDR3 length: 14 amino acids. The V and J ends lost 6 bases and 4 bases, in that order; junction bases with no gene match: 5. Germline V gene lookup returns CDR1 KGHSH and CDR2 LQKENI. The CDR3 protein is CASSTGGASTEAFF. The CDR3 region has the DNA TGTGCCAGCTCGACAGGGGGCGCTTCCACTGAAGCTTTCTTT.

This clone was detected only once. CDR3 sequence (DNA): TGTGCCTGGATGAACATCTACGAGCAGTACTTC. Amino acid sequence: CAWMNIYEQYF. The V and J genes are TRBV30 and TRBJ2-7; D is ambiguous. Germline V gene sequence: CDR1 GTSNPN, CDR2 SVGIG (reference sequence). CDR3 size: 11 residues. V lost 4 bases and J 3 bases, leaving 7 bases between the germline ends. The full variable domain, completed using reference TRBV30 and TRBJ2-7, is SQTIHQWPATLVQPVGSPLSLECTVEGTSNPNLYWYRQAAGRGLQLLFYSVGIGQISSEVPQNLSASRPQDRQFILSSKKLLLSDSGFYLCAWMNIYEQYFGPGTRLTVT.

The rearrangement links TRBV7-8 to TRBJ1-6; 7 positions agree with TRBD1. There are 17 residues in the CDR3. Germline CDR1 is SGHVS and CDR2 is FQNEAQ. V shed 0 bases, J shed 5 bases, and the junction held 7 bases outside the gene matches. This CDR3 is CASSLASGTANNSPLHF. The CDR3, as DNA: TGTGCCAGCAGCTTAGCCTCCGGGACAGCAAATAATTCACCCCTCCACTTT.

This chain uses TRBV7-8 with TRBJ2-1; D is undetermined. From germline, CDR1 is SGHVS and CDR2 FQNEAQ. Between the trimmed V and J ends, which lost 5 bases and 8 bases, there was a span of 13 bases. There are 13 residues in the CDR3. As DNA, the CDR3 is TGTGCCAGCAGCCCCCCGCGGTTCGATGAGCAGTTCTTC. It codes for CASSPPRFDEQFF.

This sequence joins TRBV10-3 and TRBJ2-1; weak D call: TRBD2 (6 bases). Looked up from germline, CDR1 is ENHRY and CDR2 is SYGVKD. V gave up 6 bases and J gave up 7 bases, with 22 bases separating them. This CDR3 is 16 amino acids long. This CDR3 reads CAIRAGTLGGRNEQFF. The CDR3 DNA is TGTGCCATCAGGGCTGGGACTCTGGGGGGAAGAAATGAGCAGTTCTTC.

CDR3 region: CASSGQGIGNEQFF. The CDR3 DNA sequence: TGCGCCAGCAGCGGACAGGGGATTGGAAATGAGCAGTTCTTC. The rearrangement joins TRBV5-1 to TRBJ2-1; 9 bases are shared with TRBD1. J was trimmed by 7 bases and V by 4 bases; bases with no gene match: 6. The CDR3 totals 14 residues. CDR1 is SGHRS, CDR2 YFSETQ, per germline.

The chain combines TRBV29-1 with TRBJ1-1, with TRBD1 as a possible D gene (6 bases). The V and J ends lost 6 bases and 6 bases respectively, with 26 bases between them. Germline CDR1 reads SQVTM; CDR2 reads ANQGSEA. The CDR3 spans 16 residues. The CDR3 reads CSVVLGVLGGLSEAFF. CDR3 DNA sequence: TGCAGCGTCGTCCTCGGAGTCTTGGGGGGGCTTTCTGAAGCTTTCTTT. The complete variable domain, with remaining parts taken from reference TRBV29-1 and TRBJ1-1, reads SAVISQKPSRDICQRGTSLTIQCQVDSQVTMMFWYRQQPGQSLTLIATANQGSEATYESGFVIDKFPISRPNLTFSTLTVSNMSPEDSSIYLCSVVLGVLGGLSEAFFGQGTRLTVV.

The V call is TRBV6-4, the J call TRBJ1-2, with D maybe TRBD1 (6 bases). This CDR3 has 15 residues. Trimming removed 5 bases at V and 5 bases at J, with 18 bases between. Germline values: CDR1 MRHNA, CDR2 SNTAGT. CDR3 bases: TGTGCCAGCAGTCTTACCCCAGGGGTGGAATATGGCTACACCTTC. Translated: CASSLTPGVEYGYTF.

The genes are TRBV5-1 and TRBJ1-2; 7 bases match TRBD1. The germline CDR1 and CDR2 sequences are SGHRS and YFSETQ. Losses at the gene ends were 2 bases for V and 7 bases for J; bases not matched to a gene: 5. The CDR3 covers 13 residues. The CDR3 sequence: CASSLQYRGGYTF. CDR3 sequence (DNA): TGCGCCAGCAGCTTACAATACAGGGGTGGCTACACCTTC. Together with reference TRBV5-1 and TRBJ1-2, the CDR3 gives the full variable domain: KAGVTQTPRYLIKTRGQQVTLSCSPISGHRSVSWYQQTPGQGLQFLFEYFSETQRNKGNFPGRFSGRQFSNSRSEMNVSTLELGDSALYLCASSLQYRGGYTFGSGTRLTVV.

The chain recombines TRBV27 with TRBJ2-7, with 8 bases that match TRBD1. Germline V gene sequence: CDR1 MNHEY, CDR2 SMNVEV (reference sequence). V lost 6 bases, J lost 6 bases, and 7 bases stayed unmatched. The CDR3 length is 13 residues. CDR3 in DNA: TGTGCCAGCAGCCCCAGGGGGCTATTCGAGCAGTACTTC. Translation: CASSPRGLFEQYF.

This clone was observed a single time. The chain is built from TRBV15 and TRBJ2-2; weak D call: TRBD2 (6 bases). Germline V CDR1 and CDR2: LNHNV, YYDKDF (reference sequence). Trimming removed 5 bases at V and 0 bases at J, with 25 bases between. This CDR3 contains 20 residues. As DNA, the CDR3 is TGTGCCACCAGCTCTCAAGGTTCCTCGCGGGGCAACGCGAACACCGGGGAGCTGTTTTTT. This translates into CATSSQGSSRGNANTGELFF.

V usage is TRBV28 and J usage is TRBJ1-5, with TRBD1 identical over 7 bases. V shed 2 bases, J shed 2 bases, and the junction held 6 bases outside the gene matches. The CDR3 runs 16 residues. CDR1 and CDR2 (germline): MDHEN, SYDVKM. DNA for the CDR3: TGTGCCAGCAGTTTAGAGGTTGGGACAGGCAATCAGCCCCAGCATTTT. Protein: CASSLEVGTGNQPQHF. Full variable domain (outside the CDR3, taken from reference TRBV28 and TRBJ1-5): DVKVTQSSRYLVKRTGEKVFLECVQDMDHENMFWYRQDPGLGLRLIYFSYDVKMKEKGDIPEGYSVSREKKERFSLILESASTNQTSMYLCASSLEVGTGNQPQHFGDGTRLSIL.

The chain combines TRBV19 with TRBJ1-5; unclear D gene. Trimming took off 11 bases at V and 4 bases at J, with 12 bases between the two ends. Germline V gene lookup returns CDR1 LNHDA and CDR2 SQIVND (reference sequence). This CDR3 is 12 amino acids long. The DNA of the CDR3 is TGTGCCGGTCGAGCGGGAAATCAGCCCCAGCATTTT. It is translated as CAGRAGNQPQHF.

The chain joins TRBV5-1 to TRBJ1-6; D ambiguous. CDR3 length: 13 residues. V lost 0 bases to trimming and J lost 11 bases, with 9 bases between them. In germline, CDR1 is SGHRS, CDR2 YFSETQ. DNA of the CDR3: TGCGCCAGCAGCTTGGCCCGAGCGCCACCCCTCCACTTT. As protein: CASSLARAPPLHF.

This rearrangement joins TRBV9 to TRBJ1-3; tentative D call: TRBD1 (5 bases). Germline-derived CDR1 and CDR2 are SGDLS and YYNGEE. V was pared by 4 bases and J by 0 bases, with 14 bases between. The CDR3 length is 16 residues. CDR3 loop: CASSLRGDHSGNTIYF. For the CDR3, the DNA is TGTGCCAGCAGCCTACGGGGGGATCACTCTGGAAACACCATATATTTT.

The genes are TRBV19 and TRBJ1-4; TRBD1 matches 11 bases. The CDR3 is 16 amino acids. CDR1 is LNHDA and CDR2 is SQIVND in the germline V gene (reference sequence). Losses at the gene ends were 9 bases for V and 3 bases for J; bases not matched to a gene: 9. The CDR3 DNA is TGTGCCAGCCGGAGGACAGGGGGCAGGTCTAATGAAAAACTGTTTTTT. Amino acid sequence: CASRRTGGRSNEKLFF.

The rearrangement joins TRBV4-1 to TRBJ1-6; no firm D call. Germline values: CDR1 MGHRA, CDR2 YSYEKL. V lost 1 base to trimming and J lost 10 bases, with 8 bases between them. This CDR3 region has 13 residues. CDR3 bases: TGCGCCAGCAGCCAAGTTGCGGGATCACCCCTCCACTTT. It specifies CASSQVAGSPLHF.

This chain connects TRBV5-8 to TRBJ2-3; D unclear. The germline gives CDR1 SGHTS, CDR2 YDEGEE. V was clipped by 4 bases and J by 0 bases, with 18 bases between them. This CDR3 spans 17 amino acids. In DNA, the CDR3 is TGTGCCAGCAGCCCCGCATTTTTTGCAACTAGCACAGATACGCAGTATTTT. Translated, it gives CASSPAFFATSTDTQYF.

This sequence joins TRBV4-1 and TRBJ2-3; 8 bases fit TRBD1. CDR3 length: 14 amino acids. Germline trimming cut 4 bases from V and 3 bases from J; bases unmatched to any gene: 3. Per the germline V gene, CDR1 is MGHRA and CDR2 is YSYEKL. This chain's CDR3 is CASSPDRVTDTQYF. The CDR3 DNA reads TGCGCCAGCAGCCCGGACAGGGTAACAGATACGCAGTATTTT.

The chain employs TRBV28 and TRBJ2-1, with D tentatively TRBD2 (5 bases). The V end was cut by 7 bases, the J end by 1 base, with 17 bases between. This CDR3 contains 16 residues. Germline CDR1 and CDR2: MDHEN and SYDVKM. The CDR3 loop reads CASTPMDFRSYNEQFF. CDR3 nucleotide sequence: TGTGCCAGCACTCCAATGGACTTTCGTTCCTACAATGAGCAGTTCTTC.

There are a few counts of this clone. This sequence joins TRBV11-2 and TRBJ1-5; no definite D call. The germline V and J ends were trimmed by 2 bases and 4 bases, with 6 bases remaining between them. Germline assignment: CDR1 SGHAT and CDR2 FQNNGV. CDR3 length equals 13 residues. This CDR3 reads CASSLQVNQPQHF. The CDR3 DNA is TGTGCCAGCAGCTTACAGGTTAATCAGCCCCAGCATTTT.

The chain has TRBV28 and TRBJ2-1; 7 positions agree with TRBD2. The V segment lost 6 bases and the J segment 6 bases; nucleotides outside the gene matches: 14. Germline CDR1 and CDR2: MDHEN and SYDVKM. The CDR3 covers 16 residues. CDR3 in DNA: TGTGCCAGCAGCCCGCAACTAGCGAGTAACGTCAATGAGCAGTTCTTC. Its protein is CASSPQLASNVNEQFF.

This sequence joins TRBV5-1 and TRBJ2-1, with TRBD1 identical over 9 bases. Germline lookup yields CDR1 SGHRS and CDR2 YFSETQ. The CDR3 consists of 15 residues. The junction had 5 bases not matched to a gene; V was cut back by 1 base and J by 6 bases. For the CDR3, the DNA is TGCGCCAGCAGCTTGATAGGGACAGGGAGCAATGAGCAGTTCTTC. Its translation is CASSLIGTGSNEQFF. Together with reference TRBV5-1 and TRBJ2-1, the CDR3 gives the full variable domain: KAGVTQTPRYLIKTRGQQVTLSCSPISGHRSVSWYQQTPGQGLQFLFEYFSETQRNKGNFPGRFSGRQFSNSRSEMNVSTLELGDSALYLCASSLIGTGSNEQFFGPGTRLTVL.

The genes are TRBV5-6 and TRBJ1-2, with unresolved D. Per the germline V gene, CDR1 is SGHDT and CDR2 is YYEEEE. The CDR3 is 16 residues long. Trimming removed 0 bases from V and 3 bases from J, with 15 bases in between. CDR3 coding DNA: TGTGCCAGCAGCTTGGCCGGAAGCAGGCAGTACTATGGCTACACCTTC. Amino acids: CASSLAGSRQYYGYTF. The variable domain in full, completed from reference TRBV5-6 and TRBJ1-2, reads DAGVTQSPTHLIKTRGQQVTLRCSPKSGHDTVSWYQQALGQGPQFIFQYYEEEERQRGNFPDRFSGHQFPNYSSELNVNALLLGDSALYLCASSLAGSRQYYGYTFGSGTRLTVV.

By frequency in the sample, this clone is medium-sized. The chain employs TRBV28 and TRBJ2-1; 7 nucleotides match TRBD1. The V and J ends lost 3 bases and 7 bases, in that order; junction bases with no gene match: 6. The CDR3 sequence is 14 residues long. The germline V gene encodes CDR1 MDHEN and CDR2 SYDVKM. CDR3 sequence reads: CASSLDRTRNEQFF. The CDR3 DNA sequence: TGTGCCAGCAGTTTGGACAGGACCCGGAATGAGCAGTTCTTC.